The clone carrying this T cell receptor (beta chain) was found many times. Its matching antigen is unknown. TCR beta CDR3 regions were amplified from RNA transcripts. The TCR CDR3 was amplified in a first-round RT-PCR using the HTBI primer set. TCRdb re-called the multiplex PCR reads with MiXCR, one entry per CDR3 protein. The sample has 300,000 to 400,000 distinct CDR3 sequences; approximately 15% are singletons. This sample was taken from a study of T cells in Graves' hyperthyroidism and ophthalmopathy. Findings and limits, study-wide: Most expanded thyroid clonotypes above 0.001 recurred in blood.

Trimming stripped 5 bases from V and 0 bases from J, with 14 bases between. CDR3 length: 15 amino acids. Germline V lookup: CDR1 MNHEY, CDR2 SMNVEV (reference sequence). The sample consisted of blood. The TCR was taken from a woman between 55 and 75 years old with Graves' hyperthyroidism. V gene TRBV27 combines with J gene TRBJ2-7; D is possibly TRBD1 (6 bases). The CDR3 reads CASSITGTHSYEQYF. CDR3 DNA sequence: TGTGCCAGCAGTATAACCGGGACACACTCCTACGAGCAGTACTTC.